This T cell receptor beta chain was obtained from a study of T cell changes during pregnancy in multiple sclerosis. Assay used: immunoSEQ multiplex PCR; TCRdb lists only in-frame clones, some missing. Of some 54,000 clones in the sample, 90% to 95% were seen once. The germline V and J ends were trimmed by 8 bases and 2 bases, with 16 bases remaining between them. CDR3 length: 14 residues. CDR1 and CDR2 (germline): MNHEY, SMNVEV (reference sequence). The sequenced sample was peripheral blood, obtained after pregnancy. The receptor was derived from a female donor with multiple sclerosis, enrolled in a pregnancy study. The chain carries TRBV27 and TRBJ2-7; tentatively, D is TRBD2 (5 bases). CDR3 DNA sequence: TGTGCCAGCGCCTCATTAGCTAGCCCCTACGAGCAGTACTTC. Protein: CASASLASPYEQYF.